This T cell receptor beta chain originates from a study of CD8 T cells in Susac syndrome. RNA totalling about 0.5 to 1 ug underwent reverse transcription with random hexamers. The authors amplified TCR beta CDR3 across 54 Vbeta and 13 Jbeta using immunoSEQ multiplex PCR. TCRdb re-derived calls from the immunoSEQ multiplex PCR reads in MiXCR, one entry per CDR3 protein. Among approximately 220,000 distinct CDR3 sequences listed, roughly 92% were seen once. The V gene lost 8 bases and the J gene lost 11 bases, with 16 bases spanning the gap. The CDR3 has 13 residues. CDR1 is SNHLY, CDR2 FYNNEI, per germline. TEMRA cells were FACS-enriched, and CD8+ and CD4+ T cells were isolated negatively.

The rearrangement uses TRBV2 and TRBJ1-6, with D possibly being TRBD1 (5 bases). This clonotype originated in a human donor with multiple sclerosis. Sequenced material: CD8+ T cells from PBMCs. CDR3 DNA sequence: TGTGCCAGCCTAGACCCAGGGTTTCCACCCCTCCACTTT. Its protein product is CASLDPGFPPLHF.